Following are 17 T cell receptor beta chains from one sample sequenced in a study of blood T cell repertoires in COVID-19. Sequenced by immunoSEQ multiplex PCR; TCRdb stores in-frame clones only, minus some. The sample carries about 500,000 clones, about 89% recorded once. Sequences were obtained from peripheral blood. The source of these receptors is a woman between 50 and 59 years old with COVID-19, enrolled during active disease.

The chain links TRBV6-5 to TRBJ2-3, with D possibly being TRBD2 (7 bases). CDR3 length equals 15 residues. Germline CDR1 is MNHEY and CDR2 is SVGAGI. V was cut by 6 bases and J by 5 bases, with 18 bases left in between. The CDR3 sequence: CASREGGVYRDTQYF. DNA for the CDR3: TGTGCCAGCAGGGAGGGGGGGGTTTACCGAGATACGCAGTATTTT.

V is TRBV29-1 and J is TRBJ1-1, with 7 bases fitting TRBD1. The CDR3 has 12 residues. Germline CDR1 and CDR2: SQVTM and ANQGSEA. With V trimmed by 6 bases and J by 7 bases, 8 bases remained unmatched. DNA of the CDR3: TGCAGCGTCGGGACCGGGACAGATGAAGCTTTCTTT. Its translation: CSVGTGTDEAFF.

In the case of this clone: In the same sample, other DNA sequences code for this CDR3. The chain combines TRBV29-1 with TRBJ1-2, with D maybe TRBD1 (5 bases). V was shortened by 3 bases and J by 6 bases, with 8 bases between the two germline ends. There are 11 residues in the CDR3. The germline gives CDR1 SQVTM, CDR2 ANQGSEA. CDR3 region: CSVDTGDGYTF. In DNA, the CDR3 is TGCAGCGTTGATACGGGGGATGGCTACACCTTC.

This CDR3 is CATSETNSYNEQFF. CDR3 bases: TGTGCCACCAGTGAGACAAACTCCTACAATGAGCAGTTCTTC. The chain links TRBV24-1 to TRBJ2-1; D call uncertain. The germline gives CDR1 KGHDR, CDR2 SFDVKD. This CDR3 comprises 14 residues. Trimming removed 4 bases from V and 0 bases from J, with 6 bases in between.

The chain uses TRBV19 and TRBJ1-5; TRBD1 might be the D (6 bases). CDR1 and CDR2 from the germline V gene are LNHDA and SQIVND (reference sequence). Between the trimmed V and J ends, which lost 5 bases and 0 bases, there was a span of 14 bases. The CDR3 sequence is 16 residues long. This CDR3 reads CASSPPDSYSNQPQHF. Written as DNA, the CDR3 is TGTGCCAGTAGTCCGCCGGACAGTTATAGCAATCAGCCCCAGCATTTT.

This clone was seen at least ten times. Other nucleotide sequences from this sample produce the same CDR3. The V gene is TRBV5-5, the J gene TRBJ1-4, with unresolved D. The V gene lost 0 bases and the J gene lost 5 bases, with 5 bases spanning the gap. The CDR3 spans 13 residues. CDR1 SGHKS and CDR2 YYEKEE come from the germline V gene (reference sequence). As DNA, the CDR3 is TGTGCCAGCAGCTTGGGAGGAAATGAAAAACTGTTTTTT. Amino acids: CASSLGGNEKLFF.

This chain uses TRBV5-6 with TRBJ2-1, with 12 bases matching TRBD1. Germline V gene sequence: CDR1 SGHDT, CDR2 YYEEEE. J was trimmed by 9 bases and V by 4 bases; bases with no gene match: 5. The CDR3 length is 14 residues. CDR3 DNA: TGTGCCAGCAGCGGCGGGACAGGGGGCGTTGAGCAGTTCTTC. Its translation is CASSGGTGGVEQFF.

Regarding this clone: The identical CDR3 is also encoded by other nucleotide sequences in the sample. The chain recombines TRBV5-1 with TRBJ2-2, with a weak D call TRBD2 (6 bases). Germline values: CDR1 SGHRS, CDR2 YFSETQ. Between the trimmed V and J ends, which lost 0 bases and 2 bases, there was a span of 8 bases. CDR3 length equals 15 residues. Here the CDR3 DNA reads TGCGCCAGCAGCTTGGGGGCGGGAAACACCGGGGAGCTGTTTTTT. This gives the protein CASSLGAGNTGELFF.

The chain joins TRBV14 to TRBJ1-2; no clear D. V lost 4 bases and J lost 3, with 12 bases in between. CDR1 and CDR2 from the germline V gene are SGHDN and FVKESK. CDR3 length: 14 amino acids. CDR3 amino acids: CASSRRERYYGYTF. The DNA for the CDR3 is TGTGCCAGCAGCCGACGGGAGCGGTACTATGGCTACACCTTC.

The chain links TRBV6-1 to TRBJ2-1; D not certain. Looked up from germline, CDR1 is MNHNS and CDR2 is SASEGT. The CDR3 consists of 11 residues. The ends were cut back, 5 bases at V and 7 bases at J, with 6 bases in the middle. The CDR3 loop reads CASSLVNEQFF. The CDR3 DNA reads as TGTGCCAGCAGTTTAGTGAATGAGCAGTTCTTC.

The chain links TRBV29-1 to TRBJ1-1; D gene unclear. Germline CDR1 is SQVTM and CDR2 is ANQGSEA. The CDR3 totals 14 residues. Trimming removed 8 bases from V and 3 bases from J, with 19 bases in between. For the CDR3, the DNA is TGCAGCTTTTCCCTGCAAGGGCGGGACACTGAAGCTTTCTTT. Amino acid sequence: CSFSLQGRDTEAFF.

The chain recombines TRBV5-1 with TRBJ1-1; the match to TRBD1 covers 10 bases. Germline CDR1 reads SGHRS; CDR2 reads YFSETQ. Trimming at V came to 4 bases and at J to 0 bases, leaving 6 bases not matched to a gene. This CDR3 spans 16 amino acids. Here the CDR3 reads CASSIGTGAVNTEAFF. In nucleotides, the CDR3 is TGCGCCAGCAGCATTGGGACAGGGGCCGTGAACACTGAAGCTTTCTTT.

The chain uses TRBV19 and TRBJ2-3; 8 bases match TRBD2. V shed 7 bases, J shed 6 bases, and the junction held 12 bases outside the gene matches. This CDR3 has 15 residues. The germline gives CDR1 LNHDA, CDR2 SQIVND (reference sequence). CDR3 in amino acids: CASTITPGGRDTQYF. The CDR3 nucleotides read TGTGCCAGTACCATTACCCCGGGGGGGCGGGATACGCAGTATTTT.

This chain links TRBV30 with TRBJ1-1; 9 bases are shared with TRBD1. The CDR3 covers 13 residues. Germline CDR1 is GTSNPN and CDR2 is SVGIG (reference sequence). The trim removed 5 bases at V and 1 base at J, leaving 2 bases unmatched. Written as DNA, the CDR3 is TGTGCCTGGGGGGGACAGGGGAACACTGAAGCTTTCTTT. This encodes CAWGGQGNTEAFF.

The V call is TRBV28, the J call TRBJ2-3; tentative D call: TRBD2 (5 bases). Trimming removed 5 bases at V and 6 bases at J, with 12 bases between. This CDR3 comprises 13 residues. Germline V gene data show CDR1 as MDHEN and CDR2 as SYDVKM. The CDR3 coding sequence is TGTGCCAGCAGTAACCGGGATACCGATACGCAGTATTTT. It specifies CASSNRDTDTQYF.

CDR3: CASSPRVSGTEAFF. CDR3 coding DNA: TGTGCCAGCAGTCCCAGGGTATCGGGCACTGAAGCTTTCTTT. The chain combines TRBV6-5 with TRBJ1-1; weak D call: TRBD1 (5 bases). V lost 5 bases and J lost 4, with 14 bases in between. CDR3 size: 14 residues. Per the germline V gene, CDR1 is MNHEY and CDR2 is SVGAGI.

As DNA, the CDR3 is TGCGCCAGCAGCCAGGTATTACAGGAAAAACTGTTTTTT. Its translation: CASSQVLQEKLFF. V gene TRBV4-1 combines with J gene TRBJ1-4, with D unclear. The CDR3 length is 13 residues. Germline CDR1 MGHRA, CDR2 YSYEKL. The ends were cut back, 3 bases at V and 8 bases at J, with 10 bases in the middle.